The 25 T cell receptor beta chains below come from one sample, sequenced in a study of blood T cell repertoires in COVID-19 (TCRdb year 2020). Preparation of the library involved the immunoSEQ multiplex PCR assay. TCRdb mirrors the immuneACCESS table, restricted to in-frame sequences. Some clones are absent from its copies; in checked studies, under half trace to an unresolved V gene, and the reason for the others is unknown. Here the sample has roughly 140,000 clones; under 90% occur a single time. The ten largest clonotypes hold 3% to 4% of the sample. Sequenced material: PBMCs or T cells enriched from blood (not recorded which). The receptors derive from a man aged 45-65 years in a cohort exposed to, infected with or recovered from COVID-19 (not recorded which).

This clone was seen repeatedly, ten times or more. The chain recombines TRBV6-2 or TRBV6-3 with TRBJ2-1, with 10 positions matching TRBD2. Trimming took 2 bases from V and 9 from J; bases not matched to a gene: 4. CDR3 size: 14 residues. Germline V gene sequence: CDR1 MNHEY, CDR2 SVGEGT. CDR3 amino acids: CASSYVTSGSEQFF. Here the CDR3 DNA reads TGTGCCAGCAGTTACGTGACTAGCGGGTCTGAGCAGTTCTTC.

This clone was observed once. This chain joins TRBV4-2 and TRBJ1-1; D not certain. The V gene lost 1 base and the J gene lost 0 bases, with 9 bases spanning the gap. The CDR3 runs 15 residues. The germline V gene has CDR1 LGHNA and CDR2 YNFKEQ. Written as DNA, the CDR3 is TGTGCCAGCAGCCAAGCGGAGTATTTGAACACTGAAGCTTTCTTT. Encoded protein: CASSQAEYLNTEAFF.

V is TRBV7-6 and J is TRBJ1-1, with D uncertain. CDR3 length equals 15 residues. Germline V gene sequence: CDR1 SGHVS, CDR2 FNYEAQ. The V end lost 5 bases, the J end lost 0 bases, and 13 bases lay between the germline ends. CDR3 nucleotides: TGTGCCAGCAGCCCACAAAAATTCATGAACACTGAAGCTTTCTTT. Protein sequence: CASSPQKFMNTEAFF.

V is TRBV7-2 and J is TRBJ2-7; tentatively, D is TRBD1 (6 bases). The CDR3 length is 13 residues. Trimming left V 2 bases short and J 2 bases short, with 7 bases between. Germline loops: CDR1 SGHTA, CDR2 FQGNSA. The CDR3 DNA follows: TGTGCCAGCAGCTTAAGGGGGACCTACGAGCAGTACTTC. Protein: CASSLRGTYEQYF.

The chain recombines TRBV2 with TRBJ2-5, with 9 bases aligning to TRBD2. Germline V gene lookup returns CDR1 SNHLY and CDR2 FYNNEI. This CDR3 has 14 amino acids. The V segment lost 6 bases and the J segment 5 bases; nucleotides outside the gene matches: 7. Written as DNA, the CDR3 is TGTGCCAGCAGGCCTCCCCTAGCGGGGGAGACCCAGTACTTC. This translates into CASRPPLAGETQYF.

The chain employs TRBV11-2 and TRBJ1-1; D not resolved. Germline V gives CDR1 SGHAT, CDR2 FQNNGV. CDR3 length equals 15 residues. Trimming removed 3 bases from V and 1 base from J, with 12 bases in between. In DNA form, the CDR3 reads TGTGCCAGCAGCTTTGAAAGTCACAGGAACACTGAAGCTTTCTTT. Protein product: CASSFESHRNTEAFF.

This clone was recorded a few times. The CDR3 sequence: CASSLGLLQETQYF. The DNA for the CDR3 is TGTGCCAGCAGTCTTGGACTGCTCCAAGAGACCCAGTACTTC. The chain joins TRBV27 to TRBJ2-5, with a tentative D call TRBD2 (5 bases). CDR1 is MNHEY, CDR2 SMNVEV, per germline (reference sequence). V lost 5 bases, J lost 1 base, and 11 bases lay in between. There are 14 residues in the CDR3.

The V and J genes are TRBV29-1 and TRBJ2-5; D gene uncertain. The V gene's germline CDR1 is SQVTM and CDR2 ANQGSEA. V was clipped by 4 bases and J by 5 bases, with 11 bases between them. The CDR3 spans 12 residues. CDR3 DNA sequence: TGCAGCGTTGGCAGTCTTCAGGAGACCCAGTACTTC. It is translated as CSVGSLQETQYF.

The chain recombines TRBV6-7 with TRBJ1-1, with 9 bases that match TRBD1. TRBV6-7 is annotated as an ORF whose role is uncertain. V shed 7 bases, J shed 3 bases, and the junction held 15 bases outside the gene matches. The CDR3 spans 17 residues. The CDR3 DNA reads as TGTGCCAGCATGGCCGGGACAGGGCCTCCTCGGCACACTGAAGCTTTCTTT. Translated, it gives CASMAGTGPPRHTEAFF.

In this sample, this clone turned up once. CDR3 DNA: TGTGCCAGCAGCCAGACAGGGGGCGCGCGAAAAGGCTACACCTTC. Translating gives CASSQTGGARKGYTF. The rearrangement links TRBV6-5 to TRBJ1-2; 10 bases are a match to TRBD1. Looked up from germline, CDR1 is MNHEY and CDR2 is SVGAGI. Losses at the gene ends were 6 bases for V and 8 bases for J; bases not matched to a gene: 12. The length of the CDR3 is 15 residues.

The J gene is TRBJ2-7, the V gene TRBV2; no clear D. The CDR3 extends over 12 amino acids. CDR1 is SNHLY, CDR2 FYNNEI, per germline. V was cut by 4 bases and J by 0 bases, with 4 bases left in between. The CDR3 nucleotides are TGTGCCAGCAGTGCCGTCTCCTACGAGCAGTACTTC. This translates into CASSAVSYEQYF.

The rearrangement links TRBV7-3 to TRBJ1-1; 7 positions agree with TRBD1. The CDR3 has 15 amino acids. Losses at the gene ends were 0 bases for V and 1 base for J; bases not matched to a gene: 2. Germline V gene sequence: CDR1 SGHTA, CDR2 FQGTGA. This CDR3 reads CASSLTGTANTEAFF. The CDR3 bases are TGTGCCAGCAGCTTAACGGGGACAGCGAACACTGAAGCTTTCTTT.

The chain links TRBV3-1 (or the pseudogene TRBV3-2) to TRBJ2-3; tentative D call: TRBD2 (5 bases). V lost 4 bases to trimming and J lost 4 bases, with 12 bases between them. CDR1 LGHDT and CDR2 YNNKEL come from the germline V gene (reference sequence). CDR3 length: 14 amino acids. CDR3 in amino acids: CASSLSLASDTQYF. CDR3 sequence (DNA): TGTGCCAGCAGCCTCAGCCTAGCATCAGATACGCAGTATTTT.

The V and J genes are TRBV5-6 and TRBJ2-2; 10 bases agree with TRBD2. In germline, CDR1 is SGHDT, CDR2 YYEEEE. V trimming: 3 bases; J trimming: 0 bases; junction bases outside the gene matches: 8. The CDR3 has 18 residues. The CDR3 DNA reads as TGTGCCAGCAGCTGGCCTACTAGCGGGACCCCGAACACCGGGGAGCTGTTTTTT. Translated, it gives CASSWPTSGTPNTGELFF.

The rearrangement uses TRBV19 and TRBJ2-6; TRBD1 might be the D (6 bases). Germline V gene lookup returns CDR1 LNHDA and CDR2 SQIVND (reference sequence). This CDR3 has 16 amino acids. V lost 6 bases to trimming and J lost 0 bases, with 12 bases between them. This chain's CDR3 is CASSKGDGSGANVLTF. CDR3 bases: TGTGCCAGTAGCAAGGGGGACGGCTCTGGGGCCAACGTCCTGACTTTC.

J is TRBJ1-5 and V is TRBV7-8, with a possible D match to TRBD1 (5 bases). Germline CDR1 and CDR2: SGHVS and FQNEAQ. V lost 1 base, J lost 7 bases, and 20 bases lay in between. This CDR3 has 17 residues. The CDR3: CASSLEGQMQGGQPQHF. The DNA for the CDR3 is TGTGCCAGCAGCTTAGAAGGCCAGATGCAGGGCGGCCAGCCCCAGCATTTT.

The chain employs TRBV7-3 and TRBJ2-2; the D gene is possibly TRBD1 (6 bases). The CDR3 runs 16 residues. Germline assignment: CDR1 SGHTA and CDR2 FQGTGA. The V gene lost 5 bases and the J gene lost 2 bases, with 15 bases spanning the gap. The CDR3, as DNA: TGTGCCAGCAGCACACAGGGCCCGGGTAACACCGGGGAGCTGTTTTTT. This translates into CASSTQGPGNTGELFF.

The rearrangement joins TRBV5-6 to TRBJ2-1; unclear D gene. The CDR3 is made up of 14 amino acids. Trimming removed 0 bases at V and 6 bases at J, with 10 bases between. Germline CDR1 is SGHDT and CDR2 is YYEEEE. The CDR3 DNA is TGTGCCAGCAGCTTGGTGCGTCTGATCAATGAGCAGTTCTTC. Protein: CASSLVRLINEQFF.

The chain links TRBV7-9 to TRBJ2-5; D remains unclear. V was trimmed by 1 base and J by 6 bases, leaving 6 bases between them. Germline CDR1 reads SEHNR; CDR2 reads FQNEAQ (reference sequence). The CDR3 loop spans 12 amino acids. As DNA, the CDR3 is TGTGCCAGCAGCTTAGGGCCCCAGACCCAGTACTTC. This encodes CASSLGPQTQYF.

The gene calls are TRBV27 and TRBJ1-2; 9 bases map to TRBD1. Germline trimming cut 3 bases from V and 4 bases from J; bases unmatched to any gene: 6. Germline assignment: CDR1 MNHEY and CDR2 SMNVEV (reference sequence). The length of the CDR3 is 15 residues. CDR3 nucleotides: TGTGCCAGCAGTTTGGGACAGGGAGTCGGCTATGGCTACACCTTC. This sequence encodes CASSLGQGVGYGYTF.

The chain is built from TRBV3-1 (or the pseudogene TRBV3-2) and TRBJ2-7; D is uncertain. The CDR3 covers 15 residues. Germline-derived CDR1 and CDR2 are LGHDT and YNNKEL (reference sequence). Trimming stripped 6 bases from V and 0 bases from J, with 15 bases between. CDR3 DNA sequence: TGTGCCAGCAGGCTAGGAAATTCCCCCTCCTACGAGCAGTACTTC. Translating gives CASRLGNSPSYEQYF.

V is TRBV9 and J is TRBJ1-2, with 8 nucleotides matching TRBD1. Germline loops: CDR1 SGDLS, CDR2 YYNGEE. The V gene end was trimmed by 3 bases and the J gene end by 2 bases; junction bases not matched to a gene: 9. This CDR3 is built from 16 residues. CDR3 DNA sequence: TGTGCCAGCAGCGACTACGGACAGGGTGTGAACTATGGCTACACCTTC. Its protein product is CASSDYGQGVNYGYTF.

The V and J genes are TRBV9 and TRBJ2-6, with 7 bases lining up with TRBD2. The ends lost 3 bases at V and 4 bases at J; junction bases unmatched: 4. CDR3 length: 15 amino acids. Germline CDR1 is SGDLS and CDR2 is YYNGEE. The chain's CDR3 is CASSAGGRGANVLTF. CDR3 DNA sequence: TGTGCCAGCAGCGCGGGGGGTAGAGGGGCCAACGTCCTGACTTTC.

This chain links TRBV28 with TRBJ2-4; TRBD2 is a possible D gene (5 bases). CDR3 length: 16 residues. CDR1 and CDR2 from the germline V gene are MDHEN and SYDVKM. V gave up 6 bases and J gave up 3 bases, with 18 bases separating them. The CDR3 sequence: CASSRTAVRSKNIQYF. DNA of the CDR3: TGTGCCAGCAGCCGAACAGCGGTTAGAAGCAAAAACATTCAGTACTTC.

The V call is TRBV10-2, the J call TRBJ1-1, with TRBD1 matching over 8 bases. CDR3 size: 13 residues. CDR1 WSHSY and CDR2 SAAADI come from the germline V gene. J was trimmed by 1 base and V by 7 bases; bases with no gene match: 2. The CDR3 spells CASTGQGNTEAFF. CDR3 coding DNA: TGCGCCAGCACCGGACAGGGGAACACTGAAGCTTTCTTT.